This passage covers 28 T cell receptor beta chains from one sample sequenced in a study of shared clonotypes between healthy human individuals. Assay used: immunoSEQ multiplex PCR; TCRdb lists only in-frame clones, some missing. The sample lists under 1,100,000 clones, 65% to 80% occurring once. The sample comprised memory CD4+ T cells sorted from blood. Subset given: CD45RA-negative fraction. The origin of the receptors is a man aged 18-30 years in good health.

The V gene is TRBV7-2, the J gene TRBJ2-5, with D tentatively TRBD1 (6 bases). V gave up 5 bases and J gave up 5 bases, with 15 bases separating them. The germline gives CDR1 SGHTA, CDR2 FQGNSA. There are 14 residues in the CDR3. Here the CDR3 DNA reads TGTGCCAGCAGCAGGTCTGGGGGCCGCGAGACCCAGTACTTC. Translation: CASSRSGGRETQYF.

This chain uses TRBV10-3 with TRBJ1-6, with D tentatively TRBD1 (6 bases). The CDR3 consists of 12 residues. Trimming shortened V by 10 bases and J by 10 bases, and 14 bases separated the two germline ends. Germline-derived CDR1 and CDR2 are ENHRY and SYGVKD. The CDR3 DNA follows: TGTGCCACGGGGACACACCAATCACCCCTCCACTTT. Translation: CATGTHQSPLHF.

The rearrangement uses TRBV6-5 and TRBJ2-5; D might be TRBD2 (6 bases). The V end lost 5 bases, the J end lost 5 bases, and 15 bases lay between the germline ends. CDR1 MNHEY and CDR2 SVGAGI come from the germline V gene. The CDR3 length is 14 residues. Written as DNA, the CDR3 is TGTGCCAGCAGTCCCACTAGCTATGGGGAGACCCAGTACTTC. It encodes CASSPTSYGETQYF.

This clone was counted only a few times. This chain connects TRBV23-1 to TRBJ1-2; D perhaps matches TRBD1 (6 bases). TRBV23-1 is known as an ORF, though its function is uncertain. This CDR3 comprises 14 residues. Trimming removed 3 bases at V and 8 bases at J, with 16 bases between. In DNA, the CDR3 is TGCGCCAGCAGTCACCTCACAGGGCTCGGGGGCTACACCTTC. It is translated as CASSHLTGLGGYTF.

The rearrangement joins TRBV20-1 to TRBJ2-3; D gene unclear. Trimming left V 2 bases short and J 5 bases short, with 2 bases between. This CDR3 is built from 10 residues. Germline loops: CDR1 DFQATT, CDR2 SNEGSKA (reference sequence). CDR3 sequence: CSARQDTQYF. CDR3 DNA: TGCAGTGCTAGACAAGATACGCAGTATTTT.

The rearrangement joins TRBV7-8 to TRBJ2-5, with 8 bases lining up with TRBD1. This CDR3 has 15 residues. Per germline, CDR1 SGHVS and CDR2 FQNEAQ. After removal of 4 bases from V and 0 bases from J, the junction contained 4 bases not matched to a gene. The DNA of the CDR3 is TGTGCCAGCAGCTACGGGACAGGTGACCAAGAGACCCAGTACTTC. Amino acids: CASSYGTGDQETQYF.

On this clone: Other DNA sequences in this sample translate to the same CDR3. The chain joins TRBV7-2 to TRBJ2-5; 9 bases agree with TRBD2. This CDR3 is 15 amino acids long. CDR1 and CDR2 from the germline V gene are SGHTA and FQGNSA. J gave up 4 bases and V 1 base, and 4 bases lay outside the gene matches. The CDR3, as DNA: TGTGCCAGCAGCTTAGGGGGCGGGAGGGGAGAGACCCAGTACTTC. Protein sequence: CASSLGGGRGETQYF.

The chain combines TRBV19 with TRBJ1-5, with D unresolved. The CDR3 covers 13 residues. Trimming removed 3 bases from V and 5 bases from J, with 8 bases in between. Germline V CDR1 and CDR2: LNHDA, SQIVND (reference sequence). The CDR3 region has the DNA TGTGCCAGTAGTATCAGGTCCGATCAGCCCCAGCATTTT. Its translation: CASSIRSDQPQHF.

The rearrangement joins TRBV5-1 to TRBJ1-3; D gene uncertain. The CDR3 length is 15 residues. The V end was cut by 0 bases, the J end by 0 bases, with 7 bases between. Germline V gene lookup returns CDR1 SGHRS and CDR2 YFSETQ. The CDR3 protein is CASSLAGYSGNTIYF. CDR3 nucleotides: TGCGCCAGCAGCTTGGCCGGATACTCTGGAAACACCATATATTTT.

J is TRBJ2-7 and V is TRBV5-8; 7 positions match TRBD2. The V segment lost 0 bases and the J segment 3 bases; nucleotides outside the gene matches: 3. Germline assignment: CDR1 SGHTS and CDR2 YDEGEE. The CDR3 is 14 amino acids. CDR3 nucleotides: TGTGCCAGCAGCTTGGAACTAGCGAGCTACGAGCAGTACTTC. Protein product: CASSLELASYEQYF.

The chain employs TRBV5-1 and TRBJ2-2, with D maybe TRBD2 (5 bases). Trimming stripped 4 bases from V and 2 bases from J, with 9 bases between. This CDR3 is built from 14 residues. From germline, CDR1 is SGHRS and CDR2 YFSETQ. CDR3 region: CASSTRENTGELFF. CDR3 DNA: TGCGCCAGCAGCACGAGGGAAAACACCGGGGAGCTGTTTTTT.

This clone was detected once. The rearrangement uses TRBV9 and TRBJ2-7; no reliable D call. Germline CDR1 is SGDLS and CDR2 is YYNGEE. The CDR3 runs 15 residues. The V end lost 4 bases, the J end lost 7 bases, and 21 bases lay between the germline ends. The CDR3 is CASSRAGDPWDEQYF. The CDR3 DNA reads TGTGCCAGCAGCCGCGCTGGCGACCCCTGGGATGAGCAGTACTTC.

The gene calls are TRBV10-3 and TRBJ1-1; 7 nucleotides align to TRBD1. The germline CDR1 and CDR2 sequences are ENHRY and SYGVKD. V trimming: 6 bases; J trimming: 0 bases; junction bases outside the gene matches: 4. The CDR3 sequence is 14 residues long. The CDR3 DNA is TGTGCCATCAGGGGGACAGCCATGAACACTGAAGCTTTCTTT. Translated, it gives CAIRGTAMNTEAFF.

In its sample, this clone was seen once. Relative to the germline gene, one junction end is altered; a read error may explain this. The chain links TRBV10-3 to TRBJ2-7, with 10 bases lining up with TRBD1. The CDR3 has 12 amino acids. The germline V gene has CDR1 ENHRY and CDR2 SYGVKD. CDR3 nucleotides: TGTGCCATCAGTGAGGGGGACAGGGGCCATTTCTTC. Its translation: CAISEGDRGHFF.

This chain uses TRBV10-3 with TRBJ1-3; no clear D gene. Trimming removed 5 bases from V and 0 bases from J, with 11 bases in between. The CDR3 is made up of 15 amino acids. Germline-derived CDR1 and CDR2 are ENHRY and SYGVKD. The CDR3 protein is CAISPDKTSGNTIYF. CDR3 nucleotides: TGTGCCATCAGTCCAGACAAAACCTCTGGAAACACCATATATTTT.

This clone was observed once. The chain recombines TRBV18 with TRBJ2-1; D uncertain. The CDR3 is 17 residues long. The V end lost 3 bases, the J end lost 4 bases, and 19 bases lay between the germline ends. Germline-derived CDR1 and CDR2 are KGHSH and LQKENI. The CDR3 DNA reads as TGTGCCAGCTCACCCCCGAATGTCGAAGGCCTATACAATGAGCAGTTCTTC. Amino acids: CASSPPNVEGLYNEQFF.

The chain links TRBV5-1 to TRBJ1-5; 10 positions match TRBD1. The CDR3 has 16 amino acids. Per germline, CDR1 SGHRS and CDR2 YFSETQ. J lost 7 bases, V lost 2 bases, and 9 bases had no gene match. CDR3 residues: CASSFRRQGARQPQHF. DNA for the CDR3: TGCGCCAGCAGCTTTCGACGACAGGGGGCGAGACAGCCCCAGCATTTT.

The rearrangement links TRBV7-2 to TRBJ2-3, with no clear D. CDR1 is SGHTA and CDR2 is FQGNSA in the germline V gene. This CDR3 contains 14 residues. With 4 bases removed from V and 6 bases from J, the gap between germline ends came to 14 bases. CDR3 sequence (DNA): TGTGCCAGCAGCTACCGGTCCCCCAGGGATACGCAGTATTTT. This gives the protein CASSYRSPRDTQYF.

The chain is built from TRBV5-1 and TRBJ2-7; perhaps TRBD1 as D (6 bases). The CDR3 covers 15 residues. The ends were cut back, 4 bases at V and 5 bases at J, with 19 bases in the middle. The germline gives CDR1 SGHRS, CDR2 YFSETQ. The CDR3 sequence is CASSRITGKGDEQYF. The CDR3 DNA is TGCGCCAGCAGCAGAATAACAGGGAAAGGCGACGAGCAGTACTTC. The full variable domain, with the rest looked up from reference TRBV5-1 and TRBJ2-7, is KAGVTQTPRYLIKTRGQQVTLSCSPISGHRSVSWYQQTPGQGLQFLFEYFSETQRNKGNFPGRFSGRQFSNSRSEMNVSTLELGDSALYLCASSRITGKGDEQYFGPGTRLTVT.

This chain connects TRBV5-5 to TRBJ2-7; TRBD1 is a possible D gene (6 bases). CDR1 and CDR2 (germline): SGHKS, YYEKEE (reference sequence). The germline V and J ends were trimmed by 4 bases and 9 bases, with 20 bases remaining between them. The CDR3 contains 14 residues. This chain's CDR3 is CASSRQFEQGRQYF. CDR3 sequence (DNA): TGTGCCAGCAGCCGCCAGTTCGAACAGGGACGGCAGTACTTC.

Note on this clone: A junction boundary mismatches the germline segment, possibly from a read error. The chain combines TRBV10-3 with TRBJ2-6; D gene ambiguous. There are 15 residues in the CDR3. Germline-derived CDR1 and CDR2 are ENHRY and SYGVKD. In nucleotides, the CDR3 is TGTGCCAGCAGTGAAAGGGAATCTGGGGCCAACGTCCTGACTTTC. It is translated as CASSERESGANVLTF.

The V and J genes are TRBV5-4 and TRBJ1-3; TRBD1 agrees at 10 bases. The CDR3 covers 16 residues. CDR1 and CDR2 from the germline V gene are SGHNT and YYREEE (reference sequence). V dropped 3 bases and J dropped 3; count of bases not matched to a gene: 6. The CDR3 region is CASSSKDRGIGNTIYF. In DNA form, the CDR3 reads TGTGCCAGCAGCTCCAAGGACAGGGGGATTGGAAACACCATATATTTT.

The chain recombines TRBV5-1 with TRBJ2-4, with D possibly matching TRBD2 (5 bases). CDR3 length: 12 residues. V was shortened by 7 bases and J by 9 bases, with 14 bases between the two germline ends. Germline CDR1 SGHRS, CDR2 YFSETQ. The CDR3 is CASYELESIQYF. Written as DNA, the CDR3 is TGCGCCAGCTACGAACTAGAGTCCATTCAGTACTTC.

This clone appeared once. The chain has TRBV4-1 and TRBJ2-1; D ambiguous. Germline assignment: CDR1 MGHRA and CDR2 YSYEKL. The CDR3 runs 14 residues. The V end was cut by 1 base, the J end by 0 bases, with 4 bases between. The CDR3 DNA reads as TGCGCCAGCAGCCAAGGGAGCTCCTACAATGAGCAGTTCTTC. Translated: CASSQGSSYNEQFF.

This chain links TRBV28 with TRBJ2-1; the D is unclear. The germline V and J ends were trimmed by 0 bases and 7 bases, with 7 bases remaining between them. This CDR3 is 13 amino acids long. CDR1 and CDR2 from the germline V gene are MDHEN and SYDVKM. The CDR3 sequence: CASSLWQLNEQFF. The CDR3 DNA sequence: TGTGCCAGCAGTTTATGGCAGCTAAATGAGCAGTTCTTC.

This clone occurred a few times. This sequence joins TRBV18 and TRBJ2-2; D remains unclear. CDR1 and CDR2 (germline): KGHSH, LQKENI. The CDR3 is 12 residues long. This CDR3 reads CFHGPNTGELFF. The CDR3 nucleotides read TGTTTCCACGGGCCGAACACCGGGGAGCTGTTTTTT. The full variable domain, completed using reference TRBV18 and TRBJ2-2, is NAGVMQNPRHLVRRRGQEARLRCSPMKGHSHVYWYRQLPEEGLKFMVYLQKENIIDESGMPKERFSAEFPKEGPSILRIQQVVRGDSAAYFCFHGPNTGELFFGEGSRLTVL.

Turning to this clone: The germline gene is not matched at one end of the junction; a read error may be the cause. This sequence joins TRBV11-2 and TRBJ2-1; possible D gene TRBD2, 5 bases. Germline V CDR1 and CDR2: SGHAT, FQNNGV. The CDR3 consists of 13 residues. CDR3: CASRLAPNNEQFF. CDR3 nucleotide sequence: TGTGCCAGCAGATTAGCGCCCAACAATGAGCAGTTCTTC.

The chain combines TRBV5-1 with TRBJ2-5; 10 nucleotides align to TRBD2. CDR1 is SGHRS, CDR2 YFSETQ, per germline. J was trimmed by 5 bases and V by 4 bases; bases with no gene match: 5. The CDR3 sequence is 14 residues long. CDR3 sequence: CASSGIAGGETQYF. The CDR3 DNA reads TGCGCCAGCAGCGGAATAGCGGGAGGTGAGACCCAGTACTTC.